This T cell receptor beta chain was identified in a study of T cells expressing NK-cell markers. Study-level information: Source material for TCR beta repertoires consisted of sorted CD3+CD56+NKG2C+, CD3+CD56+NKG2C- and CD3+CD56-NKG2C+ T cells. General study findings and limits: Once again these clonotypes came out on top in the CD3+CD56-NKG2C+ fraction of a handful of donors.

The CDR3 extends over 16 amino acids. Per the germline V gene, CDR1 is SGHRS and CDR2 is YFSETQ. Details on this clonotype: Its target is unknown.

cDNA encoding TCR beta was synthesized via 5'RACE template switching incorporating UMIs. TCRdb reprocessed the 5' RACE reads; each CDR3 protein has one entry and no DNA is given. This sample's table reports roughly 350,000 distinct CDR3 sequences. The J gene is TRBJ1-1, the V gene TRBV5-1; TCRdb reports TRBD1, a call that lacks DNA to check it against. What was sequenced was blood T cells: a sorted CD56 or NKG2C T cell subset, CD4+ or CD8+ T cells, or bulk PBMC T cells (not recorded which). The TCR was taken from a man aged 18-75 years in good health. The CDR3 protein is CASSLGQGVFDTEAFF.